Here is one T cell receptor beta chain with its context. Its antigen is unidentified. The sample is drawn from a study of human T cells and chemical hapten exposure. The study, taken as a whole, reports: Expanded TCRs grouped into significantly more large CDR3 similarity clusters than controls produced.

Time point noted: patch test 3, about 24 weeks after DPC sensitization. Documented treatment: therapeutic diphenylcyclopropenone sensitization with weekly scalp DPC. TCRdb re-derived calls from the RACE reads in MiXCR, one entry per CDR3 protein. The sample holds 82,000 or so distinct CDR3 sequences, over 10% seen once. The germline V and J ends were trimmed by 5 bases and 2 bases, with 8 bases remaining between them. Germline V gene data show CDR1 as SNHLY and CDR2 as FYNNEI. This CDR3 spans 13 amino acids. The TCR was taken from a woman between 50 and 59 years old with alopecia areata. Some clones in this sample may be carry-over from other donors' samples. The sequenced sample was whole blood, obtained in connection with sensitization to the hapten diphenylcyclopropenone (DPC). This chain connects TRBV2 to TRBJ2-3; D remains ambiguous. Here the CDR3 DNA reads TGTGCCAGCAGTATGTACTCCACAGATACGCAGTATTTT. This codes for CASSMYSTDTQYF.